A selection of T cell receptor beta chains follows, all from one sample in a study of T cell repertoires in cytomegalovirus infection. MiXCR was run by TCRdb on the reads, yielding one entry per CDR3 protein. In the table there are about 150,000 distinct CDR3 sequences, about 25% of which are singletons. The sequenced sample was PBMCs. The source is a human donor in good health (CMV status not recorded). Some clones in this sample may be carry-over from other donors' samples. Both conserved end residues are part of each CDR3. The D gene is left open where the match is weak. Part of the rows lack a size; the others show once, few, many or a class for expanded clones.

abundance,v_gene,d_gene,j_gene,CDR3aa,CDR3nt
.,TRBV20-1,.,TRBJ1-1,CSARAGLGNTEAFF,TGCAGTGCTAGGGCAGGGTTGGGGAACACTGAAGCTTTCTTT
.,TRBV6-6,TRBD2,TRBJ2-5,CASSTPQAGGKETQYF,TGTGCCAGCAGTACCCCCCAAGCGGGGGGGAAAGAGACCCAGTACTTC
.,TRBV28,.,TRBJ2-2,CASSLNWGDTGELFF,TGTGCCAGCAGCCTAAATTGGGGGGACACCGGGGAGCTGTTTTTT
few,TRBV7-2,.,TRBJ2-5,CASSRDRETQYF,TGTGCCAGCAGCCGGGACCGGGAGACCCAGTACTTC
few,TRBV28,TRBD1,TRBJ2-6,CASTGQKDSGANVLTF,TGTGCCAGCACGGGACAGAAAGACTCTGGGGCCAACGTCCTGACTTTC
many,TRBV7-2,TRBD2,TRBJ2-7,CASSLGTSGVYEQYF,TGTGCCAGCAGCTTAGGTACTAGCGGGGTTTACGAGCAGTACTTC
many,TRBV27,.,TRBJ1-6,CASTTGRPNPITSVVNSPLHF,TGTGCCAGCACCACAGGGAGGCCCAATCCAATCACTTCAGTTGTTAATTCACCCCTCCACTTT
few,TRBV7-8,.,TRBJ2-5,CASSLSSAGTQYF,TGTGCCAGCAGCTTGAGTTCCGCCGGGACCCAGTACTTC
many,TRBV7-2,TRBD1,TRBJ1-2,CASSLSLGTGDRGYGYTF,TGTGCCAGCAGCTTAAGTCTGGGGACAGGGGATCGCGGCTATGGCTACACCTTC
many,TRBV7-6,.,TRBJ2-1,CASSFQRYNEQFF,TGTGCCAGCAGCTTTCAGAGATACAATGAGCAGTTCTTC
.,TRBV4-3,.,TRBJ2-7,CASSQGVLSYEQYF,TGCGCCAGCAGCCAAGGGGTTCTTTCCTACGAGCAGTACTTC
.,TRBV24-1,.,TRBJ1-2,CATSLGGRDGYTF,TGTGCCACCAGCCTCGGGGGGCGCGATGGCTACACCTTC
many,TRBV7-9,.,TRBJ2-2,CAGNRPEDYTGELFF,TGTGCCGGAAACCGGCCCGAGGATTACACCGGGGAGCTGTTTTTT
.,TRBV12-3/TRBV12-4,.,TRBJ1-5,CASSLRGGQPQHF,TGTGCCAGCAGTTTAAGGGGGGGACAGCCCCAGCATTTT
many,TRBV7-2,.,TRBJ2-7,CASSLEGGRAYEQYF,TGTGCCAGCAGCTTAGAGGGGGGTAGGGCCTACGAGCAGTACTTC
medium-sized,TRBV7-2,TRBD2,TRBJ2-5,CASSFHSSGRIRETQYF,TGTGCCAGCAGCTTCCACTCTAGCGGGAGAATTCGGGAGACCCAGTACTTC
.,TRBV12-3/TRBV12-4,.,TRBJ2-7,CASSLLGSYEQYF,TGTGCCAGCAGTCTCCTCGGCTCCTACGAGCAGTACTTC
.,TRBV15,TRBD1,TRBJ2-7,CATSNGAGTGGREQYF,TGTGCCACCAGCAACGGCGCCGGGACAGGGGGCCGCGAGCAGTACTTC
.,TRBV29-1,.,TRBJ1-2,CSVAPGTGVHYTF,TGCAGCGTTGCACCCGGGACCGGTGTACACTACACCTTC
many,TRBV11-2,TRBD1,TRBJ2-3,CASSFGQGPTDTQYF,TGTGCCAGCAGCTTCGGACAGGGCCCCACAGATACGCAGTATTTT
few,TRBV15,.,TRBJ1-5,CATSRDRSRELNQPQHF,TGTGCCACCAGCAGAGATAGGTCCAGGGAACTCAATCAGCCCCAGCATTTT
many,TRBV28,.,TRBJ2-3,CASSFTQGTDTQYF,TGTGCCAGCAGTTTTACGCAGGGAACAGATACGCAGTATTTT
few,TRBV15,.,TRBJ2-5,CATSRVGKETQYF,TGTGCCACCAGCAGAGTGGGGAAAGAGACCCAGTACTTC
.,TRBV12-3/TRBV12-4,TRBD2,TRBJ2-2,CASSDGLANTGELFF,TGTGCCAGCAGCGACGGACTAGCCAACACCGGGGAGCTGTTTTTT
.,TRBV29-1,TRBD2,TRBJ2-1,CSVGASGGSNEQFF,TGCAGCGTTGGGGCTAGCGGGGGTTCCAATGAGCAGTTCTTC
.,TRBV18,.,TRBJ2-1,CASSPGRDEQFF,TGTGCCAGCTCCCCGGGGCGGGATGAGCAGTTCTTC
many,TRBV7-2,.,TRBJ2-4,CASSLDNRNIQYF,TGTGCCAGCAGCTTAGATAACAGAAACATTCAGTACTTC
few,TRBV7-2,.,TRBJ1-5,CASRPGASNQPQHF,TGTGCCAGCAGACCAGGGGCCAGCAATCAGCCCCAGCATTTT
many,TRBV19,TRBD1,TRBJ2-7,CASSMGTGTFQEQYF,TGTGCCAGTAGCATGGGGACAGGGACCTTTCAAGAGCAGTACTTC
.,TRBV18,TRBD1,TRBJ2-5,CASSPPGQGEETQYF,TGTGCCAGCTCACCACCGGGGCAGGGGGAAGAGACCCAGTACTTC
few,TRBV28,TRBD2,TRBJ2-5,CASSSNSGGARETQYF,TGTGCCAGCAGCTCCAATAGCGGGGGGGCAAGAGAGACCCAGTACTTC
many,TRBV7-3,.,TRBJ2-3,CASRSRPLSTDTQYF,TGTGCCAGCAGATCACGGCCCTTGAGCACAGATACGCAGTATTTT
few,TRBV7-9,TRBD1,TRBJ1-2,CASSAGTGGGSLYGYTF,TGTGCCAGCAGCGCCGGGACAGGGGGCGGTAGTCTCTATGGCTACACCTTC
few,TRBV19,.,TRBJ2-3,CASSSRTASTDTQYF,TGTGCCAGTAGTTCAAGGACGGCTAGCACAGATACGCAGTATTTT
.,TRBV6-2/TRBV6-3,.,TRBJ2-3,CASTSTGHLITDTQYF,TGTGCCAGCACCTCAACGGGACACCTCATCACAGATACGCAGTATTTT
.,TRBV20-1,.,TRBJ1-4,CSAEQGFTSNEKLFF,TGCAGTGCTGAACAGGGTTTTACTTCTAATGAAAAACTGTTTTTT
medium-sized,TRBV7-2,TRBD2,TRBJ2-1,CASSDYGAGGPNEQFF,TGTGCCAGCAGCGATTACGGGGCGGGAGGGCCAAATGAGCAGTTCTTC
.,TRBV2,TRBD1,TRBJ1-5,CASSDGTENSNQPQHF,TGTGCCAGCAGTGACGGGACAGAGAATAGCAATCAGCCCCAGCATTTT
few,TRBV7-9,.,TRBJ1-5,CASSLDTSNQPQHF,TGTGCCAGCAGCCTAGACACTAGCAATCAGCCCCAGCATTTT
.,TRBV6-2/TRBV6-3,.,TRBJ2-6,CASSPRGSGANVLTF,TGTGCCAGCAGTCCCAGGGGCTCTGGGGCCAACGTCCTGACTTTC